Detailed here is one T cell receptor beta chain. What it recognizes is unknown. The time point was: week 35, safety follow-up. With topical imiquimod, each dose of the vaccine consisted of 300 ug of mutant IDH1 20-mer peptide. The vaccination schedule gave patients eight doses in weeks 1, 3, 5, 7, 11, 15, 19 and 23. The astrocytomas were IDH1-mutant, ATRX-negative, and WHO grade 3 or 4. Produced via immunoSEQ multiplex PCR; TCRdb's table is partial and in-frame only. The table has tens of thousands of clones, 84% seen once. This record comes from a study of a mutant IDH1 vaccine in newly diagnosed glioma. V dropped 4 bases and J dropped 5 bases, with 24 bases sitting between them. Germline V gene sequence: CDR1 SGHTA, CDR2 FQGNSA. The CDR3 is made up of 17 amino acids.

This sequence joins TRBV7-2 and TRBJ2-7, with D possibly being TRBD1 (6 bases). The sequencing here drew on PBMCs, taken from a glioma patient whose treatment included an IDH1 peptide vaccine. The receptor comes from a man between 18 and 29 years old with glioma. Here the CDR3 DNA reads TGTGCCAGCAGCTCCCCGGTGCCGGGGACAATCGGGAACGAGCAGTACTTC. Its protein is CASSSPVPGTIGNEQYF.